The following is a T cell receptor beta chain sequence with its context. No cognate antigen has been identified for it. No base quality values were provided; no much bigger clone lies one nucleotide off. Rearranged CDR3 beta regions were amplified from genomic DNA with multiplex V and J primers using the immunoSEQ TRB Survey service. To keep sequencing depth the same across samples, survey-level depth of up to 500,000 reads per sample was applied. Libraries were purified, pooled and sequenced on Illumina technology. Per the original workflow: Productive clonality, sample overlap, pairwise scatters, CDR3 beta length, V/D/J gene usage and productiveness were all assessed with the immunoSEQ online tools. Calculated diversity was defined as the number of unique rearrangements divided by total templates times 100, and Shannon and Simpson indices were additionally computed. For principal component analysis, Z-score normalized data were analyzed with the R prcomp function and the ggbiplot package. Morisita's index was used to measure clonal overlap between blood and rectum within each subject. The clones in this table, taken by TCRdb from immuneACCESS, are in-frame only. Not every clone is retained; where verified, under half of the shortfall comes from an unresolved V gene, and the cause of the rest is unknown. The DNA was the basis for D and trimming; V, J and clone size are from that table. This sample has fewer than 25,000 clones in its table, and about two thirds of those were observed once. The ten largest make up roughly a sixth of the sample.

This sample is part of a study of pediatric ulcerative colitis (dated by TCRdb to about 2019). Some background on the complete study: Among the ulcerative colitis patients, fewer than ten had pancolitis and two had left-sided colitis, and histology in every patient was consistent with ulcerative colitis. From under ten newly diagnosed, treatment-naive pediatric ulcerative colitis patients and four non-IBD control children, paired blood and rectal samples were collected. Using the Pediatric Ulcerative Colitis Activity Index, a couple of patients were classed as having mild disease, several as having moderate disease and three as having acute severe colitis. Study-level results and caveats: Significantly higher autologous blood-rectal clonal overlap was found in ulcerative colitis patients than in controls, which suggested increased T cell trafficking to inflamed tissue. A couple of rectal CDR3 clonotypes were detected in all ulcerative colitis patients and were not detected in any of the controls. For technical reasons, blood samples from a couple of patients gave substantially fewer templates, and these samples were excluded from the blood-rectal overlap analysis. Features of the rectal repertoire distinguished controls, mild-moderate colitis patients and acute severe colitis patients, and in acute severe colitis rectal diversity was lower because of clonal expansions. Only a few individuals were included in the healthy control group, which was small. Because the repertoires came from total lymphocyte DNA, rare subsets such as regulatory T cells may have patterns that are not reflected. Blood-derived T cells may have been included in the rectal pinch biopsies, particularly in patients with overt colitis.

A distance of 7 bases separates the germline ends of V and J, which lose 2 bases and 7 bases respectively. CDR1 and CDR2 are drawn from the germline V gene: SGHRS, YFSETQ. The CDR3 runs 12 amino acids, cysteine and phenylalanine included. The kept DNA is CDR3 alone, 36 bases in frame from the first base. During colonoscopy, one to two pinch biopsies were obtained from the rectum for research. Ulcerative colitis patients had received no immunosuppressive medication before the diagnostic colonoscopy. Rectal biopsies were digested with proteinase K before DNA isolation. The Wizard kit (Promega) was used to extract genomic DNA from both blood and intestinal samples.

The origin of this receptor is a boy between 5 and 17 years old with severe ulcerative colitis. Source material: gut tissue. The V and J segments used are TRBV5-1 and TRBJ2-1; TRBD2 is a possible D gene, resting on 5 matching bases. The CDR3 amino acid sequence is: CASSFTRNEQFF. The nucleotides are TGCGCCAGCAGCTTTACTAGAAATGAGCAGTTCTTC.